A selection of T cell receptor beta chains follows, all from one sample in a study of patients and donors after allogeneic stem cell transplantation. MiXCR, run by TCRdb on the RT-PCR reads, gives a single entry per CDR3 protein. The table shows approximately 29,000 distinct CDR3 sequences, with less than 45% occurring only once. The specimen sequenced was blood, either unsorted or a sorted T cell fraction (not recorded which). These receptors were taken from a human donor who was either an allogeneic HSCT recipient or a stem cell or donor lymphocyte infusion donor (not recorded which). It is not recorded whose cells these are; they may come from a transplant donor. Each CDR3 is given with its conserved first and last residue. D genes are given only for firm matches.

v_gene,j_gene,d_gene,CDR3aa
TRBV4-3,TRBJ1-2,.,CASSQEITGGYTF
TRBV7-9,TRBJ1-5,.,CASSPFVSQPQHF
TRBV29-1,TRBJ2-1,.,CSVKGNEQFF
TRBV12-3/TRBV12-4,TRBJ2-2,.,CATRRRTGELFF
TRBV15,TRBJ2-7,TRBD1,CATSIPGQGLFEQYF
TRBV7-2,TRBJ2-5,.,CASSLAWTHQETQYF
TRBV20-1,TRBJ1-2,.,CSARTFPRSANYGYTF
TRBV20-1,TRBJ2-1,TRBD2,CSARTSGWYNEQFF
TRBV9,TRBJ1-2,TRBD1,CASSVGGQGNYGYTF
TRBV18,TRBJ1-5,.,CASSPVGVGNQPQHF
TRBV7-9,TRBJ1-2,.,CASSLARDEANYGYTF
TRBV5-5,TRBJ1-1,.,CASSLIAATEAFF
TRBV7-2,TRBJ2-1,TRBD1,CASSLAQGEYNEQFF
TRBV12-3/TRBV12-4,TRBJ2-1,.,CASSLTVGLPGSEQFF
TRBV11-2,TRBJ2-5,.,CASSLGREETQYF
TRBV19,TRBJ1-2,.,CASSTQGSYGYTF
TRBV7-9,TRBJ2-3,.,CASSLGSKADTQYF
TRBV7-2,TRBJ1-2,.,CASSLASDVDYGYTF
TRBV10-3,TRBJ1-4,.,CAISDGPNEKLFF
TRBV5-5,TRBJ1-3,.,CASRGTSGNTIYF
TRBV5-1,TRBJ2-1,TRBD2,CASSLADSYNEQFF
TRBV10-2,TRBJ1-2,TRBD1,CASRSGGSNYGYTF
TRBV11-3,TRBJ2-1,TRBD1,CASSSGQAYNEQFF
TRBV7-9,TRBJ2-1,.,CASSHKGTPVHNEQFF
TRBV5-1,TRBJ2-4,TRBD2,CASSLELAGLAKNIQYF
TRBV13,TRBJ2-1,.,CASSLTGRYNEQFF
TRBV24-1,TRBJ2-3,TRBD2,CATGTSGSYTDTQYF
TRBV7-2,TRBJ1-1,.,CASSLSWLAFF
TRBV18,TRBJ1-5,.,CASSQIPGNQPQHF